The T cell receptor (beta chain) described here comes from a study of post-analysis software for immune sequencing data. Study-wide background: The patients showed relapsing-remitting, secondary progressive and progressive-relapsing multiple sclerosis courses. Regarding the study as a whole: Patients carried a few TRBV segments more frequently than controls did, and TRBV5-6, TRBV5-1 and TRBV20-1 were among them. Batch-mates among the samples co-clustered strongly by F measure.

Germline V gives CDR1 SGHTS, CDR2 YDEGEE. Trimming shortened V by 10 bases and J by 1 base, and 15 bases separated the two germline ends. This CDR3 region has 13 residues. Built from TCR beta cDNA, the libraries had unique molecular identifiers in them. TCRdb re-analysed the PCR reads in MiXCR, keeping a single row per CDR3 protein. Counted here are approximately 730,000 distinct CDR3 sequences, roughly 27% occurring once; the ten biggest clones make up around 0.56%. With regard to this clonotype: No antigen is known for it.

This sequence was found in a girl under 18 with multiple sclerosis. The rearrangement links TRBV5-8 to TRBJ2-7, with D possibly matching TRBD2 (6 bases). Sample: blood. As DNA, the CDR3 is TGTGCCGCTCCTGGGACTTCATCCTACGAGCAGTACTTC. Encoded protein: CAAPGTSSYEQYF.